This T cell receptor beta chain was documented in a study of T cells in tumors after PD-1 blockade. With respect to this clone: Its target is unknown.

Study findings and constraints: Expanded exhausted CD8+ clones after therapy were mostly novel clonotypes.

There are 12 residues in the CDR3. Germline CDR1 and CDR2: MNHEY and SMNVEV (reference sequence). Trimming left V 4 bases short and J 10 bases short, with 8 bases between. Clones were sequenced by immunoSEQ multiplex PCR, and TCRdb holds only the in-frame ones, with some missing. The sample carries about 600 clones, roughly 75% recorded once. The receptor's source is a human donor with basal cell carcinoma. The chain joins TRBV27 to TRBJ1-6; D is ambiguous. The specimen was tumor tissue, collected after anti-PD-1 treatment. CDR3 sequence reads: CASSSAASPLHF. Here the CDR3 DNA reads TGTGCCAGCAGTTCGGCAGCGTCACCCCTCCACTTT.